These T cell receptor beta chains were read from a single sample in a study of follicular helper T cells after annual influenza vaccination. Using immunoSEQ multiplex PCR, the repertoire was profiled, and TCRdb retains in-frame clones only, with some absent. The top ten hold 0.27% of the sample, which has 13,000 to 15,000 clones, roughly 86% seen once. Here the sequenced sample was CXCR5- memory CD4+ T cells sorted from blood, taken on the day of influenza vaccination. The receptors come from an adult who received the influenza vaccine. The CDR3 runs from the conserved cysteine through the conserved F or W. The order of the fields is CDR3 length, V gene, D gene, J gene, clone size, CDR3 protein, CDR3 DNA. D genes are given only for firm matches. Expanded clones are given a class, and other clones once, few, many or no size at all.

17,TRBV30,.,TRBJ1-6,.,CAWSRARTSSYNSPLHF,TGTGCCTGGAGTCGAGCCCGAACGAGCTCCTATAATTCACCCCTCCACTTT
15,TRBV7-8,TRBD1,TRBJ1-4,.,CASSAGDRGGEKLFF,TGTGCCAGCAGCGCCGGGGACAGGGGCGGAGAAAAACTGTTTTTT
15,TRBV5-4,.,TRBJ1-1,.,CASSLEGGGYTEAFF,TGTGCCAGCAGCTTGGAGGGAGGTGGGTACACTGAAGCTTTCTTT
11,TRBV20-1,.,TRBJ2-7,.,CSARDRDKQYF,TGCAGTGCTAGGGACAGAGACAAGCAGTACTTC
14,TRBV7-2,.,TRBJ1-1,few,CASSWQGPNTEAFF,TGTGCCAGCAGTTGGCAGGGGCCGAACACTGAAGCTTTCTTT
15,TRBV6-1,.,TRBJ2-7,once,CASSETSRTNYEQYF,TGTGCCAGCAGTGAGACATCCAGGACAAACTACGAGCAGTACTTC
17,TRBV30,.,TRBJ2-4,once,CAWSVGVRASAKNIQYF,TGTGCCTGGAGTGTAGGGGTGCGGGCAAGCGCCAAAAACATTCAGTACTTC
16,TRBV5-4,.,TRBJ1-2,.,CASSHVGWRGHDGYTF,TGTGCCAGCAGCCACGTGGGGTGGCGGGGTCACGATGGCTACACCTTC
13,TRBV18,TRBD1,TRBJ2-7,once,CASSQDRAYEQYF,TGTGCCAGCTCACAGGACAGGGCCTACGAGCAGTACTTC
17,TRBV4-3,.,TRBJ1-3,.,CASSQEPGASSGNTIYF,TGCGCCAGCAGCCAAGAGCCGGGGGCCAGTAGTGGAAACACCATATATTTT
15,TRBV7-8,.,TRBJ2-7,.,CASSPSATGAYEQYF,TGTGCCAGCAGCCCCTCCGCCACCGGGGCCTACGAGCAGTACTTC
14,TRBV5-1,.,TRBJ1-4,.,CASSLGLANEKLFF,TGCGCCAGCAGCTTAGGGTTGGCTAATGAAAAACTGTTTTTT
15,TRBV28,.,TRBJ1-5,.,CASSFSDYSNQPQHF,TGTGCCAGCAGTTTTTCGGATTATAGCAATCAGCCCCAGCATTTT
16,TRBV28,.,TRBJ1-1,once,CASSQLQGRVNTEAFF,TGTGCCAGCAGCCAACTCCAGGGGCGGGTGAACACTGAAGCTTTCTTT
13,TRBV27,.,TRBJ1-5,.,CASSYRSNQPQHF,TGTGCCAGCAGTTATAGAAGCAATCAGCCCCAGCATTTT
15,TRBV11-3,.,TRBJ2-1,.,CASSLQGNSYNEQFF,TGTGCCAGCAGCCTGCAGGGGAATTCCTACAATGAGCAGTTCTTC
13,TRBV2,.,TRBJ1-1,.,CASTFGVASEAFF,TGTGCCAGCACCTTCGGGGTGGCCTCTGAAGCTTTCTTT
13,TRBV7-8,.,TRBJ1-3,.,CASSSLSGNTIYF,TGTGCCAGCAGCTCGTTATCTGGAAACACCATATATTTT
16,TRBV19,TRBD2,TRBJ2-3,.,CASSILAGGTTDTQYF,TGTGCCAGTAGTATTCTAGCGGGGGGTACCACAGATACGCAGTATTTT
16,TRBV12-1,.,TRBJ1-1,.,CASSFLAGVTNTEAFF,TGTGCCAGCAGCTTTTTGGCAGGGGTGACGAACACTGAAGCTTTCTTT
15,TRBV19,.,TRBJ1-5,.,CASSIAGGGNQPQHF,TGTGCCAGTAGTATAGCGGGTGGGGGCAATCAGCCCCAGCATTTT
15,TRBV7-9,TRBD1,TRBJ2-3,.,CASRQQGARSDTQYF,TGTGCCAGCAGGCAGCAGGGGGCGCGATCAGATACGCAGTATTTT
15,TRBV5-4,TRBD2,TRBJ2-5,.,CASRTSGGPLETQYF,TGTGCCAGCAGGACTAGCGGGGGCCCCCTGGAGACCCAGTACTTC
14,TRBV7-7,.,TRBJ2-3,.,CASSLEPFTDTQYF,TGTGCCAGCAGCTTAGAACCCTTCACAGATACGCAGTATTTT
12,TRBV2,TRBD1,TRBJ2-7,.,CASTQDRGEWYF,TGTGCCAGCACTCAGGACAGGGGAGAATGGTACTTC
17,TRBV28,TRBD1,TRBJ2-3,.,CASSLLGVGRGTDTQYF,TGTGCCAGCAGTTTATTAGGGGTTGGCAGGGGGACAGATACGCAGTATTTT
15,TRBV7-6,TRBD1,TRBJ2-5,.,CASSLGATGGGTQYF,TGTGCCAGCAGCTTAGGAGCGACAGGGGGGGGGACCCAGTACTTC
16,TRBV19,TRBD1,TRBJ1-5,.,CASSSQGPGSNQPQHF,TGTGCCAGTAGTTCACAGGGGCCGGGGAGCAATCAGCCCCAGCATTTT
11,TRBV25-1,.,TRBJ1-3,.,CASAFGNTIYF,TGTGCCAGCGCTTTCGGAAACACCATATATTTT
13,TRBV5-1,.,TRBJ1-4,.,CASSPGQNEKLFF,TGCGCCAGCAGCCCCGGACAGAATGAAAAACTGTTTTTT
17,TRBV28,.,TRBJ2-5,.,CASIAAGRAGKLETQYF,TGTGCCAGCATAGCAGCCGGCCGTGCAGGGAAGTTGGAGACCCAGTACTTC
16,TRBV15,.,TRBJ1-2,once,CATSRDKSWGFDGYTF,TGTGCCACCAGCAGAGACAAGAGCTGGGGGTTTGATGGCTACACCTTC
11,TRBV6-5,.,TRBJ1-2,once,CASSYNYGYTF,TGTGCCAGCAGTTACAACTATGGCTACACCTTC
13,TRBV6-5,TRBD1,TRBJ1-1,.,CASRQGMNTEAFF,TGTGCCAGCAGACAGGGGATGAACACTGAAGCTTTCTTT
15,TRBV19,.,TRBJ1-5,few,CASSISPNSNQPQHF,TGTGCCAGTAGTATTTCCCCCAATAGCAATCAGCCCCAGCATTTT
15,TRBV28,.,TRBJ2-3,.,CASTGGAASTDTQYF,TGTGCCAGCACAGGGGGGGCAGCCAGCACAGATACGCAGTATTTT
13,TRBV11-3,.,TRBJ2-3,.,CASSAHGADTQYF,TGTGCCAGCAGCGCGCACGGGGCGGATACGCAGTATTTT
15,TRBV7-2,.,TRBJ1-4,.,CASSLSWRPNEKLFF,TGTGCCAGCAGCTTATCGTGGAGGCCCAATGAAAAACTGTTTTTT
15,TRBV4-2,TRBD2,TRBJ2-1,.,CASSQDRRGVNEQFF,TGTGCCAGCAGCCAAGATCGTCGGGGGGTTAATGAGCAGTTCTTC
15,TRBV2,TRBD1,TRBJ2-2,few,CASNSDRVESGELFF,TGTGCCAGCAATTCAGACAGGGTGGAATCCGGGGAGCTGTTTTTT
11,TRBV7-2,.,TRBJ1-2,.,CASSLLYYYTF,TGTGCCAGCAGCCTCCTATACTACTACACCTTC
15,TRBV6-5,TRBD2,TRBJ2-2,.,CASLGLAGNTGELFF,TGTGCCAGCCTGGGACTAGCGGGGAACACCGGGGAGCTGTTTTTT
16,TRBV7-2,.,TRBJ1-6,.,CASSLMADRLYSPLHF,TGTGCCAGCAGCTTAATGGCAGACAGACTCTATTCACCCCTCCACTTT
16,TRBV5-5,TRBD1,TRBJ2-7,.,CASSSGQVPWGYEQYF,TGTGCCAGCAGCTCAGGACAGGTCCCTTGGGGGTACGAGCAGTACTTC
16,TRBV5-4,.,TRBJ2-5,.,CASSSRASPNQETQYF,TGTGCCAGCAGCTCTAGGGCCTCACCCAATCAAGAGACCCAGTACTTC
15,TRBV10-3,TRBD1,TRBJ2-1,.,CAISVSQGAGNEQFF,TGTGCCATCAGTGTGTCGCAGGGGGCGGGAAATGAGCAGTTCTTC
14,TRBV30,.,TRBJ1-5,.,CAWSGGLDHQPQHF,TGTGCCTGGAGTGGGGGTCTTGATCATCAGCCCCAGCATTTT
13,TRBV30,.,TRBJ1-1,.,CAWSKAQALGAFF,TGCGCCTGGAGTAAAGCGCAGGCCCTGGGGGCTTTCTTT
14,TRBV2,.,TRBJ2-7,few,CASFSVKGMYEQYF,TGTGCCAGCTTTTCGGTTAAGGGGATGTACGAGCAGTACTTC
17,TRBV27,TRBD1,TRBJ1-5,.,CASSHRTGDASNQPQHF,TGTGCCAGCAGCCACCGCACAGGGGATGCTAGCAATCAGCCCCAGCATTTT
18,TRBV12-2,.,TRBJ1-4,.,CASRPRGTGFTANEKLFF,TGTGCAAGTCGCCCACGGGGGACAGGGTTCACTGCTAATGAAAAACTGTTTTTT
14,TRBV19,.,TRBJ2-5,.,CASSIGTRQETQYF,TGTGCCAGTAGTATTGGGACTCGTCAAGAGACCCAGTACTTC